The 5 T cell receptor beta chains presented below share a single source sample, sequenced in a study of regulatory T cells in long-lasting Graves disease (dated by TCRdb to about 2021). The time point label here, explained by the study, means: newly diagnosed GD, antithyroid drugs for less than 3 months. RNA was extracted from PBMCs in TRIzol for both TCR sequencing and RNA sequencing. The library came from multiplex PCR. The reads were generated on an Illumina HiSeq 4000. CDR3 regions were amplified by Arm-PCR with iRepertoire HTBI primers to construct TCR beta libraries. Through fastp at Q25 and MiXCR, TCRdb rebuilt clones from the public reads, retaining in-frame beta chains. For every CDR3 protein sequence, its rows merge into one entry that carries the most common genes and DNA. The sample data list approximately 540,000 distinct CDR3 sequences, and more than 10% of these were observed just once. The ten largest clones take up around 10% of the sample.

The same specimen was also included in a second study, on T cells in Graves' hyperthyroidism and ophthalmopathy.

The material was peripheral blood mononuclear cells (PBMCs), obtained at new diagnosis, from a patient treated with antithyroid drugs. These receptors all stem from a woman in her 30s with Graves disease. Donor details come from another sample of the same person, matched by shared clones.

The table lists this clonotype with a few counts. This chain connects TRBV7-2 to TRBJ2-1; TRBD2 is a possible D gene (6 bases). V gave up 1 base and J gave up 4 bases, with 14 bases separating them. CDR1 SGHTA and CDR2 FQGNSA come from the germline V gene. The CDR3 sequence is 16 residues long. This CDR3 reads CASSLEYGLRYNEQFF. Written as DNA, the CDR3 is TGTGCCAGCAGCTTAGAATATGGACTAAGATACAATGAGCAGTTCTTC. The full variable domain, with the rest looked up from reference TRBV7-2 and TRBJ2-1, is GAGVSQSPSNKVTEKGKDVELRCDPISGHTALYWYRQSLGQGLEFLIYFQGNSAPDKSGLPSDRFSAERTGGSVSTLTIQRTQQEDSAVYLCASSLEYGLRYNEQFFGPGTRLTVL.

On this clonotype: A much larger clone differs by one base, so this may be a read error. The conserved closing phenylalanine or tryptophan is absent in this CDR3, likely reflecting a read error. The V and J genes are TRBV5-1 and TRBJ2-7; no reliable D call. From germline, CDR1 is SGHRS and CDR2 YFSETQ. The CDR3 length is 13 residues. V was shortened by 4 bases and J by 2 bases, with 10 bases between the two germline ends. The DNA of the CDR3 is TGCGCCAGCAGCATGGATCTAACCTACGAGCAGTACCTC. It specifies CASSMDLTYEQYL.

This clonotype was recorded many times. V and J are TRBV7-2 and TRBJ1-6; a weak D match, TRBD1 (5 bases). The CDR3 sequence is 19 residues long. V shed 0 bases and J shed 7 bases, with 22 bases lying between them. CDR1 and CDR2 from the germline V gene are SGHTA and FQGNSA. In DNA, the CDR3 is TGTGCCAGCAGCTTAGCGCCGCAGGGTGGTCCCGCGCCAAATTCACCCCTCCACTTT. As protein: CASSLAPQGGPAPNSPLHF.

This clonotype was seen a handful of times. This chain uses TRBV6-1 with TRBJ2-7; 8 nucleotides match TRBD1. J lost 5 bases, V lost 5 bases, and 14 bases had no gene match. Germline V gene data show CDR1 as MNHNS and CDR2 as SASEGT. The CDR3 is 16 residues long. CDR3 sequence: CASSLGPDRAVHEQYF. The CDR3 DNA sequence: TGTGCCAGCAGTCTTGGACCGGACAGGGCAGTCCACGAGCAGTACTTC.

This clonotype was seen a few times. CDR3 sequence reads: CASRHGTGGADEKLFF. In nucleotides, the CDR3 is TGTGCCAGCAGACACGGGACAGGGGGCGCCGATGAAAAACTGTTTTTT. The chain uses TRBV7-9 and TRBJ1-4, with TRBD1 matching 12 bases. CDR3 length: 16 amino acids. V gave up 6 bases and J gave up 6 bases; unmatched junction bases: 8. Germline lookup yields CDR1 SEHNR and CDR2 FQNEAQ (reference sequence).